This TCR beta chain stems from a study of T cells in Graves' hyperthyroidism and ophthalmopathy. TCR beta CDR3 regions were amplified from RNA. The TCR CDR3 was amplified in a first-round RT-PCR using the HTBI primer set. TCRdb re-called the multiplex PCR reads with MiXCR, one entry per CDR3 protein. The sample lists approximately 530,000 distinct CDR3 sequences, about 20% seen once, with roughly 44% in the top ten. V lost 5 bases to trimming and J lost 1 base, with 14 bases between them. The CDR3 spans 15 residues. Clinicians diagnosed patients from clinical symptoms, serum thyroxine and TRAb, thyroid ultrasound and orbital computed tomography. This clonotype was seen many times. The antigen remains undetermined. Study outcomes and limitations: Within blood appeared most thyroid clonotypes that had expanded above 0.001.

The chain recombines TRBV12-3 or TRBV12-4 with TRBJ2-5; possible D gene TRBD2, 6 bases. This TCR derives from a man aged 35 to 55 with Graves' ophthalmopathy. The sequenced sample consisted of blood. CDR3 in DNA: TGTGCCAGCAGTACGCAAGGGGACTTCCAAGAGACCCAGTACTTC. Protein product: CASSTQGDFQETQYF.